The 13 T cell receptor beta chains given below trace back to one sample, sequenced in a study of a mutant IDH1 vaccine in newly diagnosed glioma. Time point of the sample: week 5, during vaccination. Each vaccine dose was 300 ug of mutant IDH1 20-mer peptide, with topical imiquimod. Here immunoSEQ multiplex PCR was the method, and the copy in TCRdb shows in-frame clones only, minus some. In the table there are roughly 72,000 clones, roughly nine tenths of which are singletons. For these TCRs, the target antigens are not known. The sequences come from PBMCs, collected from a glioma patient whose treatment included an IDH1 peptide vaccine. The origin of the receptors is a woman between 50 and 59 years old with glioma.

V is TRBV6-1 and J is TRBJ1-2; 9 bases line up with TRBD1. The CDR3 spans 14 residues. The germline V gene has CDR1 MNHNS and CDR2 SASEGT. After removal of 2 bases from V and 8 bases from J, the junction contained 6 bases not matched to a gene. As DNA, the CDR3 is TGTGCCAGCAGTGAATTGGGGGACAGGGACGGCTACACCTTC. This gives the protein CASSELGDRDGYTF.

V is TRBV28 and J is TRBJ2-2; D gene ambiguous. The CDR3 consists of 13 residues. With 6 bases removed from V and 0 bases from J, the gap between germline ends came to 5 bases. Germline V CDR1 and CDR2: MDHEN, SYDVKM. DNA for the CDR3: TGTGCCAGCAGAGGGCCGAACACCGGGGAGCTGTTTTTT. The encoded protein is CASRGPNTGELFF.

The chain has TRBV27 and TRBJ2-7; D is uncertain. The V end was cut by 5 bases, the J end by 0 bases, with 8 bases between. This CDR3 comprises 13 residues. Looked up from germline, CDR1 is MNHEY and CDR2 is SMNVEV (reference sequence). The CDR3 coding sequence is TGTGCCAGCAGTAACAGTCCCTCCTACGAGCAGTACTTC. Protein sequence: CASSNSPSYEQYF.

V is TRBV29-1 and J is TRBJ2-7; no definite D call. V was trimmed by 4 bases and J by 5 bases, leaving 15 bases between them. This CDR3 contains 13 residues. CDR1 is SQVTM, CDR2 ANQGSEA, per germline. CDR3 coding DNA: TGCAGCGTTGGGTCACTCGGAGACCACGAGCAGTACTTC. Residues: CSVGSLGDHEQYF.

CDR3 region: CASSPGQSFYGYTF. In DNA form, the CDR3 reads TGTGCCAGCAGCCCCGGACAGTCATTCTATGGCTACACCTTC. The gene calls are TRBV5-6 and TRBJ1-2, with a weak D call TRBD1 (6 bases). Germline V lookup: CDR1 SGHDT, CDR2 YYEEEE. V lost 4 bases and J 4 bases, leaving 14 bases between the germline ends. The CDR3 has 14 amino acids. Using reference TRBV5-6 and TRBJ1-2 for the parts outside the CDR3, the full variable domain is DAGVTQSPTHLIKTRGQQVTLRCSPKSGHDTVSWYQQALGQGPQFIFQYYEEEERQRGNFPDRFSGHQFPNYSSELNVNALLLGDSALYLCASSPGQSFYGYTFGSGTRLTVV.

The chain combines TRBV6-5 with TRBJ1-6; D possibly corresponds to TRBD1 (5 bases). Germline V gives CDR1 MNHEY, CDR2 SVGAGI. Deletions cut 6 bases from V and 14 bases from J, with 14 bases between. This CDR3 contains 12 residues. CDR3 amino acids: CASSSGHLALHF. The CDR3 coding sequence is TGTGCCAGCAGCTCCGGACACCTGGCCCTCCACTTT.

The chain employs TRBV4-1 and TRBJ2-1, with 7 nucleotides matching TRBD2. Germline V gives CDR1 MGHRA, CDR2 YSYEKL. There are 15 residues in the CDR3. Trimming removed 4 bases from V and 2 bases from J; junction bases left unmatched: 5. CDR3 sequence: CASSRGGEPYNEQFF. As DNA, the CDR3 is TGCGCCAGCAGCCGCGGGGGAGAGCCCTACAATGAGCAGTTCTTC.

The V call is TRBV6-5, the J call TRBJ2-7, with D possibly TRBD2 on 5 matching bases. With 6 bases removed from V and 3 bases from J, the gap between germline ends came to 18 bases. Germline V gene data show CDR1 as MNHEY and CDR2 as SVGAGI. The CDR3 totals 15 residues. CDR3 sequence reads: CASRTGSGEYYEQYF. The CDR3 DNA follows: TGTGCCAGCAGGACTGGGAGTGGCGAATACTACGAGCAGTACTTC.

The chain carries TRBV5-5 and TRBJ2-3, with D uncertain. Trimming removed 4 bases at V and 0 bases at J, with 15 bases between. This CDR3 is built from 16 residues. Germline CDR1 is SGHKS and CDR2 is YYEKEE (reference sequence). CDR3 DNA: TGTGCCAGCAGCCCCTTCTACATATACAGCACAGATACGCAGTATTTT. Its protein product is CASSPFYIYSTDTQYF. Looking up the rest from reference TRBV5-5 and TRBJ2-3 gives the full variable domain: DAGVTQSPTHLIKTRGQQVTLRCSPISGHKSVSWYQQVLGQGPQFIFQYYEKEERGRGNFPDRFSARQFPNYSSELNVNALLLGDSALYLCASSPFYIYSTDTQYFGPGTRLTVL.

The chain joins TRBV28 to TRBJ2-5; 8 bases fit TRBD1. With the DNA end fitting TRBJ2-7 better, the J assignment may be wrong. The CDR3 runs to 15 residues. Germline values: CDR1 MDHEN, CDR2 SYDVKM. CDR3 loop: CASSTRDRISYEQYF. The CDR3 DNA reads as TGTGCCAGCAGCACTAGGGACAGGATCTCCTACGAGCAGTACTTC.

The chain couples TRBV6-5 to TRBJ2-1, with D unresolved. CDR3 size: 13 residues. Deletions cut 0 bases from V and 6 bases from J, with 6 bases between. The germline V gene encodes CDR1 MNHEY and CDR2 SVGAGI. CDR3 in amino acids: CASSYSSTNEQFF. Here the CDR3 DNA reads TGTGCCAGCAGTTACTCGAGTACCAATGAGCAGTTCTTC.

The chain employs TRBV6-5 and TRBJ2-2; D gene ambiguous. The CDR3 is 14 residues long. V lost 4 bases to trimming and J lost 2 bases, with 8 bases between them. Germline CDR1 MNHEY, CDR2 SVGAGI. CDR3 in DNA: TGTGCCAGCAGTTCCAGGATTAACACCGGGGAGCTGTTTTTT. Translated, it gives CASSSRINTGELFF.

This chain uses TRBV18 with TRBJ1-5; D is uncertain. The CDR3 is made up of 15 amino acids. Germline-derived CDR1 and CDR2 are KGHSH and LQKENI. V dropped 2 bases and J dropped 9 bases, with 17 bases sitting between them. The CDR3 is CASSPNDNRSGPQHF. CDR3 nucleotide sequence: TGTGCCAGCTCACCAAACGACAATCGTTCGGGGCCCCAGCATTTT.